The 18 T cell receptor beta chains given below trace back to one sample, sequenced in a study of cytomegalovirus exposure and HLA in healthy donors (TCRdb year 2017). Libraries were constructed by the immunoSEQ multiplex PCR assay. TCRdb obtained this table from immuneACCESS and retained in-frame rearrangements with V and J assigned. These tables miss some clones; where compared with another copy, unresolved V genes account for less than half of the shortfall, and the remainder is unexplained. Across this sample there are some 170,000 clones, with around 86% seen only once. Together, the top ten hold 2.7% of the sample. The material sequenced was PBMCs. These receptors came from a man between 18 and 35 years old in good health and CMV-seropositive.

Written as DNA, the CDR3 is TGTGCCAGCAGGGTAGATAACACAGATACGCAGTATTTT. Amino acid sequence: CASRVDNTDTQYF. The chain combines TRBV25-1 with TRBJ2-3; D not certain. The CDR3 extends over 13 amino acids. Trimming shortened V by 6 bases and J by 2 bases, and 9 bases separated the two germline ends. Looked up from germline, CDR1 is MGHDK and CDR2 is SYGVNS.

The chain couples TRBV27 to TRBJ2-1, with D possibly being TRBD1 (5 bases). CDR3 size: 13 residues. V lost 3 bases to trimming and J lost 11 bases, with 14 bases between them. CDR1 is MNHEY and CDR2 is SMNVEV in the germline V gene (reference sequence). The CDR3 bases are TGTGCCAGCAGTTTGGGGCCACAGGATAAGCAGTTCTTC. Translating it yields CASSLGPQDKQFF.

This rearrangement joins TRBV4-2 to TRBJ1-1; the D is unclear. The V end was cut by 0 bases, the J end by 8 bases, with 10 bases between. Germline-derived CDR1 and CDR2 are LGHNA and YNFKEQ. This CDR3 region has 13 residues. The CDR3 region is CASSQDPGREAFF. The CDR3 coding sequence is TGTGCCAGCAGCCAAGACCCGGGGAGGGAAGCTTTCTTT.

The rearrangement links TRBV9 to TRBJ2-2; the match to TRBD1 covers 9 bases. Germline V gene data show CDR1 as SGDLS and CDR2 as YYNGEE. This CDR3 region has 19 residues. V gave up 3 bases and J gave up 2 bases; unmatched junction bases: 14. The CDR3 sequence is CASSESTRQGVINTGELFF. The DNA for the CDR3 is TGTGCCAGCAGCGAAAGCACCCGACAGGGGGTCATTAACACCGGGGAGCTGTTTTTT.

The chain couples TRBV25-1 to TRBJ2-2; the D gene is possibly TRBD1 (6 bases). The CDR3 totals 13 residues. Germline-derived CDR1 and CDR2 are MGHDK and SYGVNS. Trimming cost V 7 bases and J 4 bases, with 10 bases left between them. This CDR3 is CASKNRATGELFF. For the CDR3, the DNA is TGTGCCAGCAAAAACAGGGCCACCGGGGAGCTGTTTTTT.

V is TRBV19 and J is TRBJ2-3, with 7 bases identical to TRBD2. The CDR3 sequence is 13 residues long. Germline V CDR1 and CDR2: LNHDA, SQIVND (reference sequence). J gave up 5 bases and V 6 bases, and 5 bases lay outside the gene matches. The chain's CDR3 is CASRSGNGDTQYF. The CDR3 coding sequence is TGTGCCAGTAGAAGCGGGAACGGAGATACGCAGTATTTT.

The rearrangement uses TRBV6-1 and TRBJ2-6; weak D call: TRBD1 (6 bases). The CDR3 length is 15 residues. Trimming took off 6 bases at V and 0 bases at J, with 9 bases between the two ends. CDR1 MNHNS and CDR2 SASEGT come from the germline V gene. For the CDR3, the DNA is TGTGCCAGCAGGGAACAGGGCTCTGGGGCCAACGTCCTGACTTTC. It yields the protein CASREQGSGANVLTF.

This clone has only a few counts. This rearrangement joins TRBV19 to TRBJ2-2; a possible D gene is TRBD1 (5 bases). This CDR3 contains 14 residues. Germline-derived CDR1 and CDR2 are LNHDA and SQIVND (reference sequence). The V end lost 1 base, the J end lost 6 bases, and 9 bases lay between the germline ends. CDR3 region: CASSIVQGPGELFF. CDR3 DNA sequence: TGTGCCAGTAGTATAGTCCAGGGTCCCGGGGAGCTGTTTTTT.

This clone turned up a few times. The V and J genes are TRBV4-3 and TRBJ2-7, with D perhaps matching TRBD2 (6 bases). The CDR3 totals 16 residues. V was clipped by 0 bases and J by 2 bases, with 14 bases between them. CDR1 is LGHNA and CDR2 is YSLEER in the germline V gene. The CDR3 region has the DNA TGCGCCAGCAGCCAAGATGGGGAGGCCCGAACCTACGAGCAGTACTTC. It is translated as CASSQDGEARTYEQYF.

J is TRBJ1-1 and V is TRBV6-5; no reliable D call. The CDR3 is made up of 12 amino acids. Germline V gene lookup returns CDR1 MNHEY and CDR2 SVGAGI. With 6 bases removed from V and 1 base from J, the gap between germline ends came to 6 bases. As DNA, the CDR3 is TGTGCCAGCAGACACCCGAACACTGAAGCTTTCTTT. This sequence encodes CASRHPNTEAFF.

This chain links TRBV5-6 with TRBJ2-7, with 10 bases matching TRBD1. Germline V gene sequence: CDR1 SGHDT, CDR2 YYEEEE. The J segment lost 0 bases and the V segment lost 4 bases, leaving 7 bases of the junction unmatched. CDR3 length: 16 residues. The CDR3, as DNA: TGTGCCAGCAGCCTCGGGACAGGGGTCTTCTCCTACGAGCAGTACTTC. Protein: CASSLGTGVFSYEQYF. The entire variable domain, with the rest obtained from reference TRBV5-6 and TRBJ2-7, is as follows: DAGVTQSPTHLIKTRGQQVTLRCSPKSGHDTVSWYQQALGQGPQFIFQYYEEEERQRGNFPDRFSGHQFPNYSSELNVNALLLGDSALYLCASSLGTGVFSYEQYFGPGTRLTVT.

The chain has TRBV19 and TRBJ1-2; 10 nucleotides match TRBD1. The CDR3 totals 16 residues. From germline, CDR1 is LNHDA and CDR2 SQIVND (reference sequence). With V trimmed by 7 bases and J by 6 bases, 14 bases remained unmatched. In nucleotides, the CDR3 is TGTGCCAGTACCACACCCCCGGGACAGGGGCGGAATGGCTACACCTTC. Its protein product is CASTTPPGQGRNGYTF.

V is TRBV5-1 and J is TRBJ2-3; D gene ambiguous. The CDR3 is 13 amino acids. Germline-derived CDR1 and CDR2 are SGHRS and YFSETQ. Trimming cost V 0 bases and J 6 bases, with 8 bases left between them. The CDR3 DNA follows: TGCGCCAGCAGCTTGGCCCATGGCGATACGCAGTATTTT. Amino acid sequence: CASSLAHGDTQYF.

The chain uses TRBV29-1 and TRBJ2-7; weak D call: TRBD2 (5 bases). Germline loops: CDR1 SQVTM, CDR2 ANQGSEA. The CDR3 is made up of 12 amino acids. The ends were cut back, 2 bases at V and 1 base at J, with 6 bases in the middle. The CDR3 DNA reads TGCAGCGTTGAACTAGCTTCCTACGAGCAGTACTTC. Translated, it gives CSVELASYEQYF.

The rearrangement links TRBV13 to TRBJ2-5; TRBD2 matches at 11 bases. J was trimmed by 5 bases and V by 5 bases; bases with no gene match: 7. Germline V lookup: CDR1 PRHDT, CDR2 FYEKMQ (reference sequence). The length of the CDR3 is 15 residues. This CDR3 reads CASSAVAGGRETQYF. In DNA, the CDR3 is TGTGCCAGCAGCGCCGTAGCGGGAGGGCGGGAGACCCAGTACTTC.

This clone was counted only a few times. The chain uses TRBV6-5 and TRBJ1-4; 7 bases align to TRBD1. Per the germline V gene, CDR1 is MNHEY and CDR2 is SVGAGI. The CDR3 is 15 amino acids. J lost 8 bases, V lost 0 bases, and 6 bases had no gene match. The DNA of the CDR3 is TGTGCCAGCAGTTACTCGGGACAGAGGGGGGAAAAACTGTTTTTT. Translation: CASSYSGQRGEKLFF.

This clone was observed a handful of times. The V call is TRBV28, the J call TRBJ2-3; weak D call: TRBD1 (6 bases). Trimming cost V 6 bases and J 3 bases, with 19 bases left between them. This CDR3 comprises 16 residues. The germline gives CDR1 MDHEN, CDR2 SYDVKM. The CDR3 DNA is TGTGCCAGCAGGGGGGCAGATAGTGGTACAACAGATACGCAGTATTTT. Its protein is CASRGADSGTTDTQYF.

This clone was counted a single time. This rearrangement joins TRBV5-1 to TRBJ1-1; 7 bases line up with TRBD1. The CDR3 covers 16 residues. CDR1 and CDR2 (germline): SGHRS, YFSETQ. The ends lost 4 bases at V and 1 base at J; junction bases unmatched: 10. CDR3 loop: CASSPYLQGKNTEAFF. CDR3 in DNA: TGCGCCAGCAGCCCTTATTTACAGGGGAAGAACACTGAAGCTTTCTTT.